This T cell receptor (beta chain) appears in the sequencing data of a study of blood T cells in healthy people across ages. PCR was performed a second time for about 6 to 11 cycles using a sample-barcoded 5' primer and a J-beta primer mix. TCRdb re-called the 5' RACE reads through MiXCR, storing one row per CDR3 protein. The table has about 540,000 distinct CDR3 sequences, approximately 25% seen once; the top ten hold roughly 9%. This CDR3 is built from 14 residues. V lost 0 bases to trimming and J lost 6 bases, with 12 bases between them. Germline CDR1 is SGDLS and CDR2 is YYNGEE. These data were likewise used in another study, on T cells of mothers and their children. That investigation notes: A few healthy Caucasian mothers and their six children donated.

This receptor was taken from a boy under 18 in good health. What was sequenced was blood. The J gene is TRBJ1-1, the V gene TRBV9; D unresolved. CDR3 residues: CASSVGYSRAEAFF. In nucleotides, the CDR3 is TGTGCCAGCAGCGTAGGATATAGTCGCGCTGAAGCTTTCTTT.